The 26 T cell receptor beta chains below come from one sample, sequenced in a study of control samples from healthy donors and cancer patients. Method: immunoSEQ multiplex PCR; TCRdb's copy keeps in-frame clones and lacks some. Of approximately 40,000 clones in the sample, around four fifths were seen once. The source material was PBMCs. Receptors were obtained from a woman between 55 and 75 years old with lung cancer.

A few counts support this clone. The J gene is TRBJ2-1, the V gene TRBV4-2; 8 bases line up with TRBD2. Per germline, CDR1 LGHNA and CDR2 YNFKEQ. The CDR3 has 14 amino acids. The V and J ends lost 4 bases and 8 bases, in that order; junction bases with no gene match: 7. The CDR3 bases are TGTGCCAGCAGCCCCCAGCGGGAGACTCATGAGCAGTTCTTC. Its protein is CASSPQRETHEQFF.

This chain connects TRBV19 to TRBJ2-3; 8 bases agree with TRBD1. V lost 5 bases, J lost 3 bases, and 4 bases stayed unmatched. The germline V gene encodes CDR1 LNHDA and CDR2 SQIVND (reference sequence). The CDR3 has 14 amino acids. The CDR3 sequence: CASSEGQVTDTQYF. The CDR3 nucleotides are TGTGCCAGTAGTGAGGGACAGGTTACAGATACGCAGTATTTT.

The chain combines TRBV6-5 with TRBJ2-7, with 8 bases fitting TRBD2. V shed 5 bases, J shed 2 bases, and the junction held 5 bases outside the gene matches. This CDR3 has 14 residues. Germline V lookup: CDR1 MNHEY, CDR2 SVGAGI. The CDR3 DNA sequence: TGTGCCAGCAGTCTCCGGGAGGGGACCTACGAGCAGTACTTC. This translates into CASSLREGTYEQYF.

This clone occurred once. Other DNA sequences from this sample encode an identical CDR3 as well. The V gene is TRBV6-5, the J gene TRBJ1-2, with D hard to call. Germline V gives CDR1 MNHEY, CDR2 SVGAGI. The V end was cut by 4 bases, the J end by 0 bases, with 0 bases between. The CDR3 runs 11 residues. In DNA, the CDR3 is TGTGCCAGCAGTTCTAACTATGGCTACACCTTC. Amino acid sequence: CASSSNYGYTF.

The V call is TRBV15, the J call TRBJ1-6; TRBD1 matches 7 bases. The length of the CDR3 is 15 residues. Germline V gene data show CDR1 as LNHNV and CDR2 as YYDKDF (reference sequence). J gave up 8 bases and V 5 bases, and 9 bases lay outside the gene matches. DNA for the CDR3: TGTGCCACCAGCGGGCTGGACAGGTTTGATTCACCCCTCCACTTT. This gives the protein CATSGLDRFDSPLHF.

This chain links TRBV13 with TRBJ1-1, with TRBD1 as a possible D gene (5 bases). The CDR3 loop spans 16 amino acids. V gave up 1 base and J gave up 4 bases, with 16 bases separating them. CDR1 is PRHDT, CDR2 FYEKMQ, per germline (reference sequence). The CDR3 nucleotides read TGTGCCAGCAGCTTAGTAGGAGGGGCCCGGGGCACTGAAGCTTTCTTT. It codes for CASSLVGGARGTEAFF.

The gene calls are TRBV19 and TRBJ2-7; D is possibly TRBD2 (6 bases). Germline CDR1 is LNHDA and CDR2 is SQIVND (reference sequence). V was trimmed by 8 bases and J by 3 bases, leaving 17 bases between them. This CDR3 region has 14 residues. In DNA, the CDR3 is TGTGCCAGTTCCCGGGACTCAGACCTCTACGAGCAGTACTTC. Amino acid sequence: CASSRDSDLYEQYF.

The V call is TRBV13, the J call TRBJ1-1; 7 nucleotides align to TRBD1. The CDR3 is 15 amino acids. V dropped 4 bases and J dropped 4; count of bases not matched to a gene: 9. CDR1 and CDR2 from the germline V gene are PRHDT and FYEKMQ (reference sequence). The CDR3 region has the DNA TGTGCCAGCAGCTATAGACAGGGTAGGGGCACTGAAGCTTTCTTT. This gives the protein CASSYRQGRGTEAFF.

The chain employs TRBV6-6 and TRBJ2-7; TRBD1 might be the D (5 bases). This CDR3 is built from 12 residues. V lost 11 bases and J 6 bases, leaving 17 bases between the germline ends. Germline CDR1 and CDR2: MNHNY and SVGAGI (reference sequence). The DNA for the CDR3 is TGTGCCGGCAACCAGGGTTCGGGCGAGCAGTACTTC. It encodes CAGNQGSGEQYF.

V is TRBV7-8 and J is TRBJ2-7; a weak D match, TRBD2 (6 bases). V dropped 1 base and J dropped 6 bases, with 16 bases sitting between them. The CDR3 sequence is 15 residues long. The germline V gene encodes CDR1 SGHVS and CDR2 FQNEAQ. CDR3 nucleotide sequence: TGTGCCAGCAGCTTAGAGGAGGGAGGCGTATTCGAGCAGTACTTC. It is translated as CASSLEEGGVFEQYF.

This clone appeared once. The chain combines TRBV18 with TRBJ2-5; D might be TRBD1 or TRBD2, each matching 6 bases. The V end lost 5 bases, the J end lost 5 bases, and 15 bases lay between the germline ends. CDR1 is KGHSH and CDR2 is LQKENI in the germline V gene. The CDR3 covers 14 residues. The CDR3 is CASSAGHRVETQYF. The CDR3 DNA is TGTGCCAGCTCAGCGGGACATAGGGTGGAGACCCAGTACTTC.

The CDR3 region is CASSTSLTQYF. The CDR3 coding sequence is TGTGCCAGCAGCACCTCGTTGACCCAGTACTTC. V usage is TRBV7-9 and J usage is TRBJ2-5; D not resolved. Trimming stripped 5 bases from V and 7 bases from J, with 8 bases between. The CDR3 consists of 11 residues. Germline CDR1 and CDR2: SEHNR and FQNEAQ (reference sequence). Using reference TRBV7-9 and TRBJ2-5 for the parts outside the CDR3, the full variable domain is DTGVSQNPRHKITKRGQNVTFRCDPISEHNRLYWYRQTLGQGPEFLTYFQNEAQLEKSRLLSDRFSAERPKGSFSTLEIQRTEQGDSAMYLCASSTSLTQYFGPGTRLLVL.

This clone was observed a few times. The genes are TRBV11-2 and TRBJ1-1; 7 nucleotides agree with TRBD1. V gave up 0 bases and J gave up 7 bases; unmatched junction bases: 5. CDR3 length: 14 amino acids. Germline CDR1 and CDR2: SGHAT and FQNNGV. CDR3 bases: TGTGCCAGCAGCTTAGATCACAGGGGTTATGAAGCTTTCTTT. Protein sequence: CASSLDHRGYEAFF. Variable domain in full (rest from reference TRBV11-2 and TRBJ1-1): EAGVAQSPRYKIIEKRQSVAFWCNPISGHATLYWYQQILGQGPKLLIQFQNNGVVDDSQLPKDRFSAERLKGVDSTLKIQPAKLEDSAVYLCASSLDHRGYEAFFGQGTRLTVV.

Only a few counts were recorded for this clone. V is TRBV19 and J is TRBJ2-7, with D maybe TRBD1 (5 bases). With 2 bases removed from V and 2 bases from J, the gap between germline ends came to 16 bases. There are 16 residues in the CDR3. Germline V lookup: CDR1 LNHDA, CDR2 SQIVND (reference sequence). CDR3 in amino acids: CASSISSGPLTYEQYF. CDR3 bases: TGTGCCAGTAGTATAAGTTCAGGGCCCCTTACCTACGAGCAGTACTTC. The whole variable domain, filled in from reference TRBV19 and TRBJ2-7, reads DGGITQSPKYLFRKEGQNVTLSCEQNLNHDAMYWYRQDPGQGLRLIYYSQIVNDFQKGDIAEGYSVSREKKESFPLTVTSAQKNPTAFYLCASSISSGPLTYEQYFGPGTRLTVT.

V is TRBV11-2 and J is TRBJ2-3; D is undetermined. Trimming pared 5 bases from V and 0 bases from J, leaving 9 bases between. Germline V gene data show CDR1 as SGHAT and CDR2 as FQNNGV. The CDR3 has 14 amino acids. The CDR3 sequence: CASSLLLSTDTQYF. CDR3 coding DNA: TGTGCCAGCAGCCTCCTACTAAGCACAGATACGCAGTATTTT.

V is TRBV10-3 and J is TRBJ1-1, with D possibly matching TRBD1 (5 bases). Trimming pared 6 bases from V and 4 bases from J, leaving 12 bases between. CDR1 and CDR2 (germline): ENHRY, SYGVKD. The CDR3 length is 13 residues. The CDR3 DNA reads as TGTGCCATCAGGGATTTCCAGGGCACTGAAGCTTTCTTT. Translating gives CAIRDFQGTEAFF.

V is TRBV2 and J is TRBJ1-5; maybe TRBD1 (5 bases). V shed 6 bases and J shed 0 bases, with 9 bases lying between them. CDR3 size: 14 residues. CDR1 and CDR2 (germline): SNHLY, FYNNEI. The CDR3 reads CASRGTYSNQPQHF. CDR3 bases: TGTGCCAGCAGGGGGACTTATAGCAATCAGCCCCAGCATTTT.

This chain joins TRBV12-5 and TRBJ1-2, with D possibly TRBD1 on 5 matching bases. Germline V gene sequence: CDR1 LGHNT, CDR2 FRNRAP. The V and J ends lost 9 bases and 7 bases respectively, with 21 bases between them. The CDR3 has 14 amino acids. CDR3 bases: TGTGCTAGCCTACCCGGGACTGCGGCGGGTGGCTACACCTTC. The encoded protein is CASLPGTAAGGYTF.

The rearrangement joins TRBV18 to TRBJ1-1; D remains ambiguous. Trimming stripped 3 bases from V and 3 bases from J, with 14 bases between. The CDR3 consists of 15 residues. In germline, CDR1 is KGHSH, CDR2 LQKENI. CDR3 amino acids: CASSPQELRDTEAFF. CDR3 in DNA: TGTGCCAGCTCACCCCAGGAACTCAGAGACACTGAAGCTTTCTTT.

This clone was counted a single time. The chain links TRBV7-3 to TRBJ2-5; maybe TRBD1 (6 bases). Germline CDR1 is SGHTA and CDR2 is FQGTGA. Between the trimmed V and J ends, which lost 4 bases and 1 base, there was a span of 16 bases. The CDR3 is made up of 16 amino acids. CDR3 coding DNA: TGTGCCAGCAGCTCCGAAGCGACAGGACGCCAAGAGACCCAGTACTTC. Residues: CASSSEATGRQETQYF.

V and J are TRBV21-1 and TRBJ2-5. TRBV21-1 corresponds to a pseudogene. CDR3 length equals 10 residues. The CDR3 region is CASSPETQYF. CDR3 DNA sequence: TGTGCCAGCAGCCCAGAGACCCAGTACTTC.

V and J are TRBV7-8 and TRBJ2-1; either TRBD1 or TRBD2 may fit D (5 bases each). V lost 0 bases and J 9 bases, leaving 9 bases between the germline ends. This CDR3 has 13 residues. Germline V gives CDR1 SGHVS, CDR2 FQNEAQ. CDR3 amino acids: CASSLAGTGEQFF. In DNA form, the CDR3 reads TGTGCCAGCAGCTTAGCAGGGACGGGTGAGCAGTTCTTC.

This clone was seen only once. J is TRBJ2-1 and V is TRBV7-9; tentative D call: TRBD2 (6 bases). The V and J ends lost 5 bases and 5 bases respectively, with 16 bases between them. Germline-derived CDR1 and CDR2 are SEHNR and FQNEAQ (reference sequence). The CDR3 is 15 residues long. In nucleotides, the CDR3 is TGTGCCAGCAGCCCTCGGCGGGGTACGGACAATGAGCAGTTCTTC. This gives the protein CASSPRRGTDNEQFF.

The chain joins TRBV18 to TRBJ2-3; no firm D call. This CDR3 is built from 13 residues. Trimming shortened V by 3 bases and J by 2 bases, and 6 bases separated the two germline ends. CDR1 is KGHSH and CDR2 is LQKENI in the germline V gene. The CDR3 protein is CASSPYTTDTQYF. Here the CDR3 DNA reads TGTGCCAGCTCACCCTACACCACAGATACGCAGTATTTT.

The rearrangement uses TRBV13 and TRBJ1-6, with TRBD1 matching 9 bases. This CDR3 spans 18 amino acids. Germline assignment: CDR1 PRHDT and CDR2 FYEKMQ (reference sequence). J lost 0 bases, V lost 5 bases, and 8 bases had no gene match. The DNA of the CDR3 is TGTGCCAGCAGCATGAACAGGGGGCTCGGCTCCTATAATTCACCCCTCCACTTT. Translating it yields CASSMNRGLGSYNSPLHF.

This chain connects TRBV27 to TRBJ2-7; D remains unclear. CDR1 MNHEY and CDR2 SMNVEV come from the germline V gene (reference sequence). The CDR3 loop spans 15 amino acids. The V end lost 7 bases, the J end lost 3 bases, and 19 bases lay between the germline ends. CDR3 loop: CASKSNREPDYEQYF. CDR3 DNA: TGTGCCAGCAAAAGTAATAGGGAACCCGACTACGAGCAGTACTTC.